This TCR beta chain was obtained from a study of T-cell memory formation after mild COVID-19. Whole-study results and caveats: Cross-reactive memory apparently joined, as some responding clones appeared in pre-infection memory.

As for this clonotype: The antigen is undetermined.

CDR1 is ENHRY, CDR2 SYGVKD, per germline. The CDR3 runs 14 residues. V lost 0 bases to trimming and J lost 8 bases, with 12 bases between them. Using its own MiXCR run on the 5' RACE reads, TCRdb lists one record per CDR3 protein. The sample holds 450,000 to 700,000 distinct CDR3 sequences, about 20% seen once. The chain has TRBV10-3 and TRBJ2-3; the D gene is possibly TRBD2 (5 bases). The TCR comes from an adult woman who had mild COVID-19 (a few samples of this study predate the infection). Cell type and time point are not known. Sequenced input: PBMCs or a T cell subset sorted from them (not recorded which). The CDR3 sequence: CAISESPQGSTQYF. The DNA of the CDR3 is TGTGCCATCAGTGAGTCCCCCCAAGGGAGTACGCAGTATTTT.